The 20 T cell receptor beta chains in this list originate from one sample, sequenced in a study of cytomegalovirus exposure and HLA in healthy donors. PCR primers comprised 60 Vbeta and 13 Jbeta primers. Sequencing used immunoSEQ multiplex PCR; TCRdb keeps in-frame clones, though not all of them. This sample has under 200,000 clones, with roughly 80% found just once. Sequencing was performed on PBMCs. These receptors all come from a girl aged 2 to 10 in good health and CMV-seropositive.

The chain uses TRBV27 and TRBJ2-3; TRBD1 matches 9 bases. V lost 6 bases and J lost 5; bases outside the gene matches: 6. The CDR3 totals 14 residues. The germline V gene encodes CDR1 MNHEY and CDR2 SMNVEV (reference sequence). The CDR3 sequence: CASSRDRDLDTQYF. In DNA form, the CDR3 reads TGTGCCAGCAGCCGGGACAGGGACTTAGATACGCAGTATTTT.

This chain joins TRBV11-2 and TRBJ1-4, with a possible D match to TRBD1 (5 bases). Deletions cut 1 base from V and 8 bases from J, with 17 bases between. This CDR3 has 16 residues. CDR1 is SGHAT, CDR2 FQNNGV, per germline. For the CDR3, the DNA is TGTGCCAGCAGCTTAGTAGAGCGCCGGGGGGGAGAAAAACTGTTTTTT. Its protein product is CASSLVERRGGEKLFF. The full variable domain, its missing parts supplied by reference TRBV11-2 and TRBJ1-4, is EAGVAQSPRYKIIEKRQSVAFWCNPISGHATLYWYQQILGQGPKLLIQFQNNGVVDDSQLPKDRFSAERLKGVDSTLKIQPAKLEDSAVYLCASSLVERRGGEKLFFGSGTQLSVL.

The V and J genes are TRBV30 and TRBJ1-5; 7 nucleotides match TRBD1. The V segment lost 7 bases and the J segment 1 base; nucleotides outside the gene matches: 4. Germline CDR1 is GTSNPN and CDR2 is SVGIG (reference sequence). The CDR3 has 13 residues. The CDR3 DNA sequence: TGTGCCTTGGCAGGGGGGAGCAATCAGCCCCAGCATTTT. Amino acids: CALAGGSNQPQHF.

The gene calls are TRBV29-1 and TRBJ2-2; 7 bases align to TRBD1. Germline V lookup: CDR1 SQVTM, CDR2 ANQGSEA. The CDR3 is 13 amino acids. With 6 bases clipped from V and 7 bases from J, the junction kept 8 bases outside the gene matches. CDR3 residues: CSVRTGWSGELFF. As DNA, the CDR3 is TGCAGCGTCCGGACAGGTTGGAGCGGGGAGCTGTTTTTT.

This chain uses TRBV7-3 with TRBJ2-1; D unresolved. V lost 0 bases and J lost 0, with 9 bases in between. This CDR3 is 16 amino acids long. Per the germline V gene, CDR1 is SGHTA and CDR2 is FQGTGA. CDR3 residues: CASSLTPLSSYNEQFF. The CDR3 DNA follows: TGTGCCAGCAGCTTAACTCCGTTGAGCTCCTACAATGAGCAGTTCTTC.

This clone was observed a few times. Different DNA sequences within this sample yield the same CDR3. This rearrangement joins TRBV30 to TRBJ1-4, with D hard to call. The CDR3 covers 11 residues. Deletions cut 0 bases from V and 7 bases from J, with 3 bases between. From germline, CDR1 is GTSNPN and CDR2 SVGIG (reference sequence). DNA of the CDR3: TGTGCCTGGAGTGTTCGTGAAAAACTGTTTTTT. Amino acid sequence: CAWSVREKLFF.

V is TRBV10-1 and J is TRBJ2-2, with D possibly being TRBD1 (6 bases). The CDR3 is 13 amino acids. The V end was cut by 8 bases, the J end by 4 bases, with 11 bases between. CDR1 WNHNN and CDR2 SYGVQD come from the germline V gene (reference sequence). The CDR3 loop is CASGSGATGELFF. The CDR3 DNA follows: TGCGCCAGCGGATCAGGGGCCACCGGGGAGCTGTTTTTT.

J is TRBJ2-4 and V is TRBV4-1, with 14 bases lining up with TRBD2. J was trimmed by 0 bases and V by 3 bases; bases with no gene match: 4. The V gene's germline CDR1 is MGHRA and CDR2 YSYEKL. There are 18 residues in the CDR3. DNA for the CDR3: TGCGCCAGCAGCCACGGACTAGCGGGAGGCAAAGCCAAAAACATTCAGTACTTC. Protein product: CASSHGLAGGKAKNIQYF.

The CDR3 spells CASSLGQGSEAFF. DNA for the CDR3: TGTGCCAGCAGTTTAGGACAGGGCTCTGAAGCTTTCTTT. This chain uses TRBV27 with TRBJ1-1; 8 bases are shared with TRBD1. The CDR3 loop spans 13 amino acids. Germline lookup yields CDR1 MNHEY and CDR2 SMNVEV (reference sequence). J was trimmed by 6 bases and V by 2 bases; bases with no gene match: 2.

Written as DNA, the CDR3 is TGCGCCAGCAGCTTGGAGGGCAGGGGCGAGCAGTACTTC. Its translation is CASSLEGRGEQYF. The chain is built from TRBV5-1 and TRBJ2-7; D perhaps matches TRBD1 (6 bases). Germline-derived CDR1 and CDR2 are SGHRS and YFSETQ. CDR3 size: 13 residues. Trimming removed 0 bases at V and 6 bases at J, with 10 bases between.

In its sample, this clone was seen once. The V and J genes are TRBV5-4 and TRBJ2-1, with D uncertain. In germline, CDR1 is SGHNT, CDR2 YYREEE (reference sequence). The CDR3 runs to 16 residues. Trimming took off 5 bases at V and 6 bases at J, with 21 bases between the two ends. The CDR3 spells CASSPRLTLALNEQFF. CDR3 coding DNA: TGTGCCAGCAGTCCGAGACTGACCCTGGCCCTCAATGAGCAGTTCTTC.

The chain has TRBV7-9 and TRBJ1-2; D perhaps matches TRBD1 (5 bases). There are 14 residues in the CDR3. The germline CDR1 and CDR2 sequences are SEHNR and FQNEAQ (reference sequence). V was shortened by 5 bases and J by 8 bases, with 18 bases between the two germline ends. DNA of the CDR3: TGTGCCAGCAGCCCAAATGGAGGGGTGAGGGGCTACACCTTC. It translates to CASSPNGGVRGYTF.

The rearrangement links TRBV5-4 to TRBJ2-4, with D perhaps matching TRBD2 (5 bases). The ends were cut back, 0 bases at V and 0 bases at J, with 10 bases in the middle. CDR1 and CDR2 from the germline V gene are SGHNT and YYREEE (reference sequence). CDR3 length: 16 amino acids. The CDR3 region is CASSLGGNLAKNIQYF. In DNA, the CDR3 is TGTGCCAGCAGCTTGGGAGGGAACTTAGCCAAAAACATTCAGTACTTC. The entire variable domain, with the rest obtained from reference TRBV5-4 and TRBJ2-4, is as follows: ETGVTQSPTHLIKTRGQQVTLRCSSQSGHNTVSWYQQALGQGPQFIFQYYREEENGRGNFPPRFSGLQFPNYSSELNVNALELDDSALYLCASSLGGNLAKNIQYFGAGTRLSVL.

This chain uses TRBV4-1 with TRBJ1-2; no firm D call. V lost 0 bases to trimming and J lost 8 bases, with 13 bases between them. The CDR3 contains 14 residues. Germline-derived CDR1 and CDR2 are MGHRA and YSYEKL. In DNA, the CDR3 is TGCGCCAGCAGCCAAGAATGGGCCCCAGTGGGCTACACCTTC. Encoded protein: CASSQEWAPVGYTF.

The rearrangement links TRBV4-1 to TRBJ2-1, with TRBD1 matching 7 bases. The length of the CDR3 is 16 residues. In germline, CDR1 is MGHRA, CDR2 YSYEKL. Trimming cost V 3 bases and J 1 base; bases outside gene matches: 6. In DNA form, the CDR3 reads TGCGCCAGCAGCCATGAGGGACAGCGATCCTACAATGAGCAGTTCTTC. Amino acid sequence: CASSHEGQRSYNEQFF.

The V and J genes are TRBV7-2 and TRBJ2-7; the match to TRBD2 covers 9 bases. The V and J ends lost 2 bases and 1 base, in that order; junction bases with no gene match: 9. Germline V gives CDR1 SGHTA, CDR2 FQGNSA. The length of the CDR3 is 17 residues. CDR3: CASSLWASGAPSYEQYF. CDR3 nucleotides: TGTGCCAGCAGCTTATGGGCTAGCGGGGCTCCATCCTACGAGCAGTACTTC. Supplemented by reference TRBV7-2 and TRBJ2-7, the full variable domain reads GAGVSQSPSNKVTEKGKDVELRCDPISGHTALYWYRQSLGQGLEFLIYFQGNSAPDKSGLPSDRFSAERTGGSVSTLTIQRTQQEDSAVYLCASSLWASGAPSYEQYFGPGTRLTVT.

The V call is TRBV28, the J call TRBJ1-1, with D perhaps matching TRBD1 (5 bases). The V gene lost 2 bases and the J gene lost 0 bases, with 10 bases spanning the gap. Germline CDR1 and CDR2: MDHEN and SYDVKM. The CDR3 has 15 amino acids. In DNA form, the CDR3 reads TGTGCCAGCAGTTTAGGGGCGCCTTTGAACACTGAAGCTTTCTTT. Its protein product is CASSLGAPLNTEAFF.

The chain recombines TRBV19 with TRBJ1-5; unclear D gene. Germline-derived CDR1 and CDR2 are LNHDA and SQIVND (reference sequence). V was shortened by 0 bases and J by 9 bases, with 9 bases between the two germline ends. This CDR3 spans 13 amino acids. The CDR3 region has the DNA TGTGCCAGTAGTATAGATGGCCCCCCGCCCCAGCATTTT. Its translation: CASSIDGPPPQHF.

This rearrangement joins TRBV30 to TRBJ1-1; TRBD1 is a possible D gene (6 bases). Germline values: CDR1 GTSNPN, CDR2 SVGIG (reference sequence). V dropped 5 bases and J dropped 5 bases, with 9 bases sitting between them. This CDR3 comprises 11 residues. The CDR3 bases are TGTGCCTGGGTAGGGGGAACTGAAGCTTTCTTT. This encodes CAWVGGTEAFF. Supplemented by reference TRBV30 and TRBJ1-1, the full variable domain reads SQTIHQWPATLVQPVGSPLSLECTVEGTSNPNLYWYRQAAGRGLQLLFYSVGIGQISSEVPQNLSASRPQDRQFILSSKKLLLSDSGFYLCAWVGGTEAFFGQGTRLTVV.

This clone has just a few counts. The chain joins TRBV5-1 to TRBJ1-3, with unresolved D. Germline loops: CDR1 SGHRS, CDR2 YFSETQ. Trimming left V 2 bases short and J 4 bases short, with 10 bases between. This CDR3 has 14 amino acids. The DNA for the CDR3 is TGCGCCAGCAGCTTTGGGCCCATCGGAAACACCATATATTTT. Translating gives CASSFGPIGNTIYF.